The 28 T cell receptor beta chains given below trace back to one sample, sequenced in a study of T cells in Graves' hyperthyroidism and ophthalmopathy. Researchers amplified the TCR beta CDR3 regions from RNA transcripts. HTBI primers were used for first-round RT-PCR of the TCR CDR3. TCRdb reprocessed the multiplex PCR reads via MiXCR and lists one record per CDR3 protein. This table has 500,000 to 600,000 distinct CDR3 sequences, 35% to 50% appearing once. Sequencing was performed on peripheral blood or thyroid tissue (not recorded which). These receptors originate from an adult woman with Graves' disease, either hyperthyroidism or ophthalmopathy (not recorded which).

The V and J genes are TRBV7-9 and TRBJ2-7; 11 bases line up with TRBD2. With V trimmed by 5 bases and J by 3 bases, 12 bases remained unmatched. The CDR3 has 17 amino acids. From germline, CDR1 is SEHNR and CDR2 FQNEAQ (reference sequence). The CDR3 DNA reads as TGTGCCAGCAGCCCATACTCGACTAGCGGGAACCGCTACGAGCAGTACTTC. This translates into CASSPYSTSGNRYEQYF. Supplemented by reference TRBV7-9 and TRBJ2-7, the full variable domain reads DTGVSQNPRHKITKRGQNVTFRCDPISEHNRLYWYRQTLGQGPEFLTYFQNEAQLEKSRLLSDRFSAERPKGSFSTLEIQRTEQGDSAMYLCASSPYSTSGNRYEQYFGPGTRLTVT.

V gene TRBV29-1 combines with J gene TRBJ1-2; D is undetermined. The CDR3 is 14 amino acids. The germline V gene has CDR1 SQVTM and CDR2 ANQGSEA. The V end lost 5 bases, the J end lost 1 base, and 14 bases lay between the germline ends. DNA of the CDR3: TGCAGCGTTTCGACCCGGCGCATTAACTATGGCTACACCTTC. As protein: CSVSTRRINYGYTF.

This sequence joins TRBV12-3 or TRBV12-4 and TRBJ1-2; 7 positions match TRBD1. J lost 2 bases, V lost 8 bases, and 17 bases had no gene match. This CDR3 contains 17 residues. DNA for the CDR3: TGTGCCAGCTATAAGGTCCTCCCTACAGGGGTCAACTATGGCTACACCTTC. Protein: CASYKVLPTGVNYGYTF.

This clonotype appeared many times. The rearrangement joins TRBV20-1 to TRBJ2-7, with TRBD2 matching over 8 bases. Germline V gene data show CDR1 as DFQATT and CDR2 as SNEGSKA (reference sequence). J gave up 3 bases and V 5 bases, and 9 bases lay outside the gene matches. This CDR3 region has 14 residues. CDR3 DNA sequence: TGCAGTGCTCGGAGGCGGACTAGCAGCTACGAGCAGTACTTC. It encodes CSARRRTSSYEQYF.

Ten or more counts support this clonotype. The rearrangement uses TRBV5-1 and TRBJ1-1; D is unresolved. CDR1 is SGHRS and CDR2 is YFSETQ in the germline V gene. The CDR3 is 15 amino acids. V lost 0 bases and J lost 2, with 11 bases in between. CDR3 sequence reads: CASSLERRLNTEAFF. CDR3 sequence (DNA): TGCGCCAGCAGCTTGGAGCGCAGGCTAAACACTGAAGCTTTCTTT.

The chain has TRBV7-3 and TRBJ1-1; D gene unclear. Germline values: CDR1 SGHTA, CDR2 FQGTGA. Trimming removed 5 bases at V and 6 bases at J, with 13 bases between. The CDR3 extends over 13 amino acids. As DNA, the CDR3 is TGTGCCAGCAGCCCATACCTTGGGGCTGAAGCTTTCTTT. This translates into CASSPYLGAEAFF.

J is TRBJ2-7 and V is TRBV2, with D perhaps TRBD1 (6 bases). The CDR3 spans 13 residues. Germline V gene sequence: CDR1 SNHLY, CDR2 FYNNEI. Trimming took off 7 bases at V and 1 base at J, with 11 bases between the two ends. The CDR3 is CASNGGGSYEQYF. DNA for the CDR3: TGTGCCAGCAATGGGGGCGGATCCTACGAGCAGTACTTC.

This clonotype was detected a few times. The chain couples TRBV7-2 to TRBJ2-7; D remains ambiguous. This CDR3 contains 12 residues. The germline CDR1 and CDR2 sequences are SGHTA and FQGNSA. V shed 5 bases and J shed 5 bases, with 10 bases lying between them. DNA for the CDR3: TGTGCCAGCAGCCCACCAAGCAACGAGCAGTACTTC. This translates into CASSPPSNEQYF.

The chain links TRBV7-8 to TRBJ2-7, with a weak D call TRBD1 (6 bases). Germline V gene data show CDR1 as SGHVS and CDR2 as FQNEAQ. Trimming removed 5 bases from V and 3 bases from J, with 17 bases in between. The CDR3 loop spans 15 amino acids. The DNA of the CDR3 is TGTGCCAGCAGCCCCCACAGGACAGAGAACTACGAGCAGTACTTC. This encodes CASSPHRTENYEQYF.

For this clonotype: An end of the junction differs from the germline gene, which may be a read error. The genes are TRBV10-3 and TRBJ1-3; tentative D call: TRBD1 (6 bases). The germline gives CDR1 ENHRY, CDR2 SYGVKD. The CDR3 covers 13 residues. The CDR3 is CATVEKTGSTIYF. In nucleotides, the CDR3 is TGTGCCACCGTGGAGAAGACAGGAAGCACCATATATTTT.

This clonotype occurred many times. The chain is built from TRBV9 and TRBJ2-5, with TRBD2 matching over 7 bases. Germline values: CDR1 SGDLS, CDR2 YYNGEE. V trimming: 4 bases; J trimming: 5 bases; junction bases outside the gene matches: 11. This CDR3 region has 15 residues. The CDR3 DNA is TGTGCCAGCAGCCCGAATCCGGGAGCGGGGGAGACCCAGTACTTC. This translates into CASSPNPGAGETQYF.

The chain combines TRBV28 with TRBJ2-7; the D is unclear. V lost 6 bases, J lost 2 bases, and 8 bases lay in between. Per the germline V gene, CDR1 is MDHEN and CDR2 is SYDVKM. The CDR3 has 12 amino acids. The CDR3 here is CASRALPYEQYF. The CDR3 nucleotides read TGTGCCAGCAGGGCACTTCCCTACGAGCAGTACTTC.

Many counts were recorded for this clonotype. The chain employs TRBV7-2 and TRBJ2-5, with D possibly TRBD1 on 6 matching bases. The CDR3 is 15 residues long. CDR1 is SGHTA and CDR2 is FQGNSA in the germline V gene. V was cut by 2 bases and J by 1 base, with 11 bases left in between. CDR3: CASSLCVRGQETQYF. The CDR3 coding sequence is TGTGCCAGCAGCTTATGTGTCAGGGGCCAAGAGACCCAGTACTTC.

The genes are TRBV9 and TRBJ1-6; the D gene is possibly TRBD1 (5 bases). This CDR3 has 16 amino acids. V was shortened by 0 bases and J by 6 bases, with 13 bases between the two germline ends. The germline CDR1 and CDR2 sequences are SGDLS and YYNGEE. CDR3 nucleotides: TGTGCCAGCAGCGTAGAGGGGACCCTTATTAATTCACCCCTCCACTTT. Encoded protein: CASSVEGTLINSPLHF.

Many counts were recorded for this clonotype. J is TRBJ1-5 and V is TRBV20-1; 9 nucleotides match TRBD1. There are 14 residues in the CDR3. Germline V gene data show CDR1 as DFQATT and CDR2 as SNEGSKA (reference sequence). Germline trimming cut 3 bases from V and 6 bases from J; bases unmatched to any gene: 6. This CDR3 reads CSASEGQGRQPQHF. The CDR3 DNA follows: TGCAGTGCTAGTGAGGGACAGGGACGTCAGCCCCAGCATTTT.

The chain combines TRBV24-1 with TRBJ1-5, with 7 bases fitting TRBD1. The J segment lost 2 bases and the V segment lost 5 bases, leaving 11 bases of the junction unmatched. Germline V gene data show CDR1 as KGHDR and CDR2 as SFDVKD. This CDR3 comprises 17 residues. The CDR3 DNA reads as TGTGCCACCAGTGGGGGGGGAACAGGGGACGGCAATCAGCCCCAGCATTTT. Protein product: CATSGGGTGDGNQPQHF.

The chain carries TRBV7-9 and TRBJ2-7; no reliable D call. The CDR3 is 14 residues long. Trimming cost V 8 bases and J 5 bases, with 19 bases left between them. CDR1 is SEHNR and CDR2 is FQNEAQ in the germline V gene (reference sequence). CDR3: CASSPRVPPDEQYF. Written as DNA, the CDR3 is TGTGCCAGCTCCCCTCGCGTGCCCCCCGACGAGCAGTACTTC.

This chain connects TRBV14 to TRBJ1-1; D not certain. With 4 bases removed from V and 0 bases from J, the gap between germline ends came to 15 bases. This CDR3 comprises 16 residues. Germline CDR1 reads SGHDN; CDR2 reads FVKESK. The CDR3 DNA reads as TGTGCCAGCAGCCCGATCCTTCTGGCTCTGAACACTGAAGCTTTCTTT. Translation: CASSPILLALNTEAFF. Together with reference TRBV14 and TRBJ1-1, the CDR3 gives the full variable domain: EAGVTQFPSHSVIEKGQTVTLRCDPISGHDNLYWYRRVMGKEIKFLLHFVKESKQDESGMPNNRFLAERTGGTYSTLKVQPAELEDSGVYFCASSPILLALNTEAFFGQGTRLTVV.

The V gene is TRBV10-2, the J gene TRBJ1-4, with D uncertain. From germline, CDR1 is WSHSY and CDR2 SAAADI. This CDR3 has 14 amino acids. V lost 4 bases, J lost 4 bases, and 10 bases lay in between. This CDR3 reads CASSGRSFNEKLFF. The CDR3 bases are TGCGCCAGCAGTGGGAGGAGCTTTAATGAAAAACTGTTTTTT.

This clonotype came up many times. The chain is built from TRBV7-4 and TRBJ2-7, with a weak D call TRBD1 (5 bases). The CDR3 consists of 12 residues. CDR1 and CDR2 (germline): SGHVT, SQSDAQ. The ends were cut back, 3 bases at V and 6 bases at J, with 9 bases in the middle. Here the CDR3 DNA reads TGTGCCAGCAGCTTTCAGGGTTGCGAGCAGTACTTC. This codes for CASSFQGCEQYF.

The V and J genes are TRBV10-3 and TRBJ2-7; TRBD1 aligns across 8 bases. Germline loops: CDR1 ENHRY, CDR2 SYGVKD. After removal of 8 bases from V and 2 bases from J, the junction contained 8 bases not matched to a gene. The CDR3 runs to 14 residues. CDR3 sequence reads: CAIGQGITTYEQYF. The CDR3 region has the DNA TGTGCCATCGGACAGGGTATAACCACCTACGAGCAGTACTTC.

This clonotype has ten or more counts. The chain links TRBV20-1 to TRBJ2-5; D unclear. The CDR3 spans 11 residues. Germline V lookup: CDR1 DFQATT, CDR2 SNEGSKA (reference sequence). V was trimmed by 3 bases and J by 2 bases, leaving 4 bases between them. DNA of the CDR3: TGCAGTGCTAGGTATCAAGAGACCCAGTACTTC. Its protein is CSARYQETQYF.

This clonotype occurred many times. The chain carries TRBV6-1 and TRBJ1-2; D might be TRBD1 (5 bases). Trimming stripped 2 bases from V and 7 bases from J, with 20 bases between. CDR1 and CDR2 (germline): MNHNS, SASEGT. The CDR3 sequence is 16 residues long. The CDR3 spells CASSERRTQGFGGYTF. The CDR3 coding sequence is TGTGCCAGCAGTGAAAGGCGGACTCAGGGTTTTGGTGGCTACACCTTC.

Comments on this clonotype: Being one base from a much bigger clone, this may be a read error. The gene calls are TRBV7-9 and TRBJ2-5; a weak D match, TRBD2 (5 bases). Germline loops: CDR1 SEHNR, CDR2 FQNEAQ (reference sequence). The CDR3 length is 15 residues. Trimming took off 3 bases at V and 5 bases at J, with 16 bases between the two ends. The CDR3 nucleotides read TGTGCCAGCAGCTTTTCCGGGGTAGAGGCGGAGACCCAGTACTTC. Translated, it gives CASSFSGVEAETQYF. Full variable domain (outside the CDR3, taken from reference TRBV7-9 and TRBJ2-5): DTGVSQNPRHKITKRGQNVTFRCDPISEHNRLYWYRQTLGQGPEFLTYFQNEAQLEKSRLLSDRFSAERPKGSFSTLEIQRTEQGDSAMYLCASSFSGVEAETQYFGPGTRLLVL.

The CDR3 DNA sequence: TGTGCCAGCAGCTTCTTCGTCACTGGGGAGCTGTTTTTT. Translating it yields CASSFFVTGELFF. The chain recombines TRBV7-9 with TRBJ2-2; D not resolved. In germline, CDR1 is SEHNR, CDR2 FQNEAQ (reference sequence). This CDR3 has 13 residues. V shed 3 bases and J shed 8 bases, with 10 bases lying between them.

This clonotype was counted at least ten times. The chain carries TRBV7-2 and TRBJ1-5; D gene unclear. V lost 0 bases, J lost 5 bases, and 5 bases lay in between. Germline-derived CDR1 and CDR2 are SGHTA and FQGNSA. The CDR3 runs to 13 residues. The CDR3 region is CASSLAIHQPQHF. The CDR3 coding sequence is TGTGCCAGCAGCTTAGCAATCCATCAGCCCCAGCATTTT.

This clonotype came up once. V gene TRBV29-1 combines with J gene TRBJ2-7; 7 bases match TRBD1. CDR1 and CDR2 (germline): SQVTM, ANQGSEA. The CDR3 length is 13 residues. V was pared by 8 bases and J by 3 bases, with 10 bases of the junction left unmatched. The CDR3 is CSLSRGTDYEQYF. The CDR3 DNA sequence: TGCAGCTTGAGTCGTGGGACAGACTACGAGCAGTACTTC.

J is TRBJ1-1 and V is TRBV20-1; D perhaps matches TRBD1 (5 bases). This CDR3 spans 14 amino acids. Germline lookup yields CDR1 DFQATT and CDR2 SNEGSKA (reference sequence). The ends were cut back, 3 bases at V and 5 bases at J, with 16 bases in the middle. The CDR3 reads CSASRRGGLTEAFF. The CDR3 DNA reads TGCAGTGCTAGCCGAAGGGGAGGGTTGACTGAAGCTTTCTTT.